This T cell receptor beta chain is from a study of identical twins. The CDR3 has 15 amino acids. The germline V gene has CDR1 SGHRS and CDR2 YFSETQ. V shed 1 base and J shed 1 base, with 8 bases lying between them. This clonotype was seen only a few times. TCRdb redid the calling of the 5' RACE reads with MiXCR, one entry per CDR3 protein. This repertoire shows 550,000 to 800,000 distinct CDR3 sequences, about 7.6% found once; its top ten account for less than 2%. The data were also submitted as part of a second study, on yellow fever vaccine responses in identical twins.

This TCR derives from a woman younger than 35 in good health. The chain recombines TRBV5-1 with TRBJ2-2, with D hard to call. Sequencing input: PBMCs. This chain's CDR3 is CASSLPKGNTGELFF. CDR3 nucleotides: TGCGCCAGCAGCTTGCCGAAGGGGAACACCGGGGAGCTGTTTTTT.